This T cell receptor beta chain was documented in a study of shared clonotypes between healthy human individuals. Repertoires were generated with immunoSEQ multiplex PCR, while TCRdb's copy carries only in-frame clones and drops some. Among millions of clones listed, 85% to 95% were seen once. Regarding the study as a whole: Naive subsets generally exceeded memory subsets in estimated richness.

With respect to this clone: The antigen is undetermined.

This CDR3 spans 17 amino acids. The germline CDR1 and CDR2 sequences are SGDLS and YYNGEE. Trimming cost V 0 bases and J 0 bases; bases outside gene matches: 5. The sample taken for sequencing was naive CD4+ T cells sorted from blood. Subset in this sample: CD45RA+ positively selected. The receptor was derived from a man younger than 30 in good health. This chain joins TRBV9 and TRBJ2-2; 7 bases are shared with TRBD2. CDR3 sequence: CASSVGALAANTGELFF. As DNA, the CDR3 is TGTGCCAGCAGCGTAGGGGCTCTAGCGGCGAACACCGGGGAGCTGTTTTTT.